Listed below are T cell receptor beta chains from one sample, sequenced in a study of T cells in Graves' hyperthyroidism and ophthalmopathy. MiXCR was run by TCRdb on the multiplex PCR reads, yielding one entry per CDR3 protein. The sample records under 400,000 distinct CDR3 sequences, approximately 14% being singletons. The sequenced sample was blood. These receptors were obtained from a woman aged 60-75 years with Graves' ophthalmopathy. Both conserved end residues are part of each CDR3. Size is omitted from some rows. Given values are once, few, many or a class for expanded clones.

CDR3 protein	J gene	V gene	clone size
CSAPSGRGTQYF	TRBJ2-5	TRBV29-1	.
CASTTNTGELFF	TRBJ2-2	TRBV9	many
CASSTRTGGYEQYF	TRBJ2-7	TRBV7-2	.
CASSLGQGEQYF	TRBJ2-7	TRBV5-6	.
CASPPATSGAGDTQYF	TRBJ2-3	TRBV28	few
CASILAGSGGGQYF	TRBJ2-7	TRBV12-3/TRBV12-4	.
CAWSVVGAETQYF	TRBJ2-5	TRBV30	many
CASSSDGADTQYF	TRBJ2-3	TRBV18	.
CASSPSWTGQETQYF	TRBJ2-5	TRBV3-1	many
CATRQGAYNEQFF	TRBJ2-1	TRBV15	.
CASSLLTSGSPYEQYF	TRBJ2-7	TRBV5-1	many
CASSPQASGNEQFF	TRBJ2-1	TRBV3-1	.
CASSFLGPDTQYF	TRBJ2-3	TRBV7-2	many
CASSTGTGVRYEQFF	TRBJ2-1	TRBV19	.
CASSPQVEGSYEQYF	TRBJ2-7	TRBV3-1	many
CASRRTGGRSPLHF	TRBJ1-6	TRBV6-1	few
CASSDGLAVEQYF	TRBJ2-7	TRBV18	.
CASKAGRSSYEQYF	TRBJ2-7	TRBV6-1	many
CASSGLAGNTGELFF	TRBJ2-2	TRBV5-1	many
CASSWPRGLAGATDTQYF	TRBJ2-3	TRBV5-1	many
CASIRRGGLCTDTQYF	TRBJ2-3	TRBV6-2/TRBV6-3	.
CAISRDQQETQYF	TRBJ2-5	TRBV10-3	.
CASLPGGAVPRAQYF	TRBJ2-3	TRBV6-1	many
CASSLEQGIVYGYTF	TRBJ1-2	TRBV12-3/TRBV12-4	.
CASSRSVKEEQYF	TRBJ2-7	TRBV4-1	many
CASSLSQGWVYEQYF	TRBJ2-7	TRBV27	.
CASNWDRTYEQYF	TRBJ2-7	TRBV7-8	.
CASSPQQGQFF	TRBJ2-1	TRBV18	many
CASSSLGRGSYNEQFF	TRBJ2-1	TRBV11-1	.
CATRGPGLAGGYTDTQYF	TRBJ2-3	TRBV15	many
CASSLPVQDRRTYEQYF	TRBJ2-7	TRBV7-8	many
CASSQSYTSAVAKNIQYF	TRBJ2-4	TRBV4-2	.
CASNRRATGELFF	TRBJ2-2	TRBV12-3/TRBV12-4	many
CASRPPVATGELFF	TRBJ2-2	TRBV7-2	.
CASKLDRVDYGYTF	TRBJ1-2	TRBV2	.
CASSLGTLFTDTQYF	TRBJ2-3	TRBV5-1	many
CASSLNHPSNQPQHF	TRBJ1-5	TRBV13	.
CASSDGRTVNTEAFF	TRBJ1-1	TRBV10-2	many
CASSRDRPGSGNTIYF	TRBJ1-3	TRBV5-1	.
CASSIRQYTEAFF	TRBJ1-1	TRBV28	many
CAIRGDLGVETQYF	TRBJ2-5	TRBV10-3	few
CASSYSRAPDTQYF	TRBJ2-3	TRBV6-5	.
CASSNRDSTRRNIQYF	TRBJ2-4	TRBV6-1	few
CASSLGGSTNEKLFF	TRBJ1-4	TRBV5-1	many
CASSERRESLYEQYF	TRBJ2-7	TRBV2	many
CASRQPPGDTIYF	TRBJ1-3	TRBV7-8	.
CASNGGLANEKLFF	TRBJ1-4	TRBV2	many
CASSLDGFVLGTSPRGETQYF	TRBJ2-5	TRBV11-2	many
CASSPVGTDPYGYTF	TRBJ1-2	TRBV18	many
CASSRPWGETSYEQYF	TRBJ2-7	TRBV11-2	many
CSAPGQGRTDTQYF	TRBJ2-3	TRBV20-1	.
CASSLREGPGNEQFF	TRBJ2-1	TRBV5-1	.
CASSVVRDTGELFF	TRBJ2-2	TRBV9	.
CASSDTSSSTDTQYF	TRBJ2-3	TRBV2	many